This T cell receptor (beta chain) was identified during a study of blood T cell repertoires in COVID-19 (dated by TCRdb to 2018 to 2020). A note on the overall study: Collaborator samples came from the United States, Italy and Spain and covered acute and convalescent phases of COVID-19. Where available, HLA class I and class II types were taken from metadata supplied by the sample provider and were not determined by assay-based typing. The samples were drawn from two sources: the first 160 participants of the ongoing ImmuneRACE study, and 1,200 or so subjects contributed by 6 global collaborators. The repertoires were released in a freely available public database meant as a resource for research on the immune response to SARS-CoV-2. Sample metadata almost always included a de-identified subject ID, COVID-19 status, age in years and sex. The prospective study material was composed of cDNA or gDNA derived from T cells, B-cell-depleted T cells, or PBMCs. The dataset comprised deeply sampled blood TCRbeta repertoires from subjects exposed to, actively infected with, or recovered from COVID-19.

In the prospective study, participants were 18 to 89 years old, resided in 25 or so geographic areas of the United States, and were enrolled through a virtual design. To assign participants to cohorts, the prospective study relied on clinical history that participants themselves reported in a screening survey and a study questionnaire. Recovered participants in ImmuneRACE Cohort 3 were defined by two consecutive negative NP/OP PCR tests, clearance by a healthcare professional, or resolution of symptoms. Each participant in the prospective study had whole blood, serum and a nasopharyngeal or oropharyngeal swab collected by mobile phlebotomists. Additional blood draws and questionnaires over a 2-month period could optionally be provided by prospective study participants. Before DNA extraction, blood samples from the prospective study were shipped at room temperature or frozen. Notes on this clone: It lacks a known antigen. Nothing much larger sits one base from this clone, and base qualities are not available.

TCRbeta CDR3 regions were amplified from genomic DNA by means of the immunoSEQ Assay, a bias-controlled multiplex PCR. The authors' pipeline ran thus. Nucleated cell counts per sample were estimated from amplification of reference gene primers within the assay. To quantify the absolute abundance of each unique TCRbeta CDR3 rearrangement, sequence reads were collapsed and filtered. Productive Simpson clonality was computed per sample as the square root of Simpson's diversity index over productive rearrangements. TCRdb retrieved this table from immuneACCESS and kept in-frame rearrangements only. Not all clones are present; in checked studies, unresolved V genes account for under half, and no reason is known for the remainder. That table furnishes V, J and clone size, whereas the DNA furnished D and trimming. In this sample the table shows roughly 150,000 clones, 82% of which occur a single time. Of the sample, around 18% falls within the top ten clones.

The CDR3 covers 11 residues, taking in both the cysteine and the phenylalanine. CDR3 DNA is the only sequence kept; it has 33 bases, read in frame from the first base. From V the trimming removes 3 bases and from J it removes 11 bases, while the gene matches leave 3 bases of the junction unaccounted for. Broader findings and caveats from the paper: The amount of clinical and demographic metadata varied by source and participant and was provided uncurated.

Specimen: PBMCs or T cells enriched from blood (not recorded which). The source is a man aged 55-75 years who had recovered from COVID-19. The chain joins TRBV12-3 or TRBV12-4 to TRBJ2-5; TRBD1 agrees with 7 junctional bases. The CDR3 is CASSFDREQYF. At the DNA level, the sequence is TGTGCCAGCAGTTTCGACAGGGAACAGTACTTC.